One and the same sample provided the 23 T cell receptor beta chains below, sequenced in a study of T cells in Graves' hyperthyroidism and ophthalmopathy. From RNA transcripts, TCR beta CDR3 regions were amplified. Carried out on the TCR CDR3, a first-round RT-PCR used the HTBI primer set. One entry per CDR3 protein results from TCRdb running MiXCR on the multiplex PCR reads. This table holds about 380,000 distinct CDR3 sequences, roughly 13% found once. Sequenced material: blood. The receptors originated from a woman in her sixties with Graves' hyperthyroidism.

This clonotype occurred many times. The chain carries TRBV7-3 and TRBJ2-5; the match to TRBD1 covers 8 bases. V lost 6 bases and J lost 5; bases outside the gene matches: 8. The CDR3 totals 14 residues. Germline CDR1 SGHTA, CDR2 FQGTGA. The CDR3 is CASSLQGAGETQYF. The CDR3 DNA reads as TGTGCCAGCAGTCTTCAGGGGGCTGGGGAGACCCAGTACTTC. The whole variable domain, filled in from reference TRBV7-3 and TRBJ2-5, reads GAGVSQTPSNKVTEKGKYVELRCDPISGHTALYWYRQSLGQGPEFLIYFQGTGAADDSGLPNDRFFAVRPEGSVSTLKIQRTERGDSAVYLCASSLQGAGETQYFGPGTRLLVL.

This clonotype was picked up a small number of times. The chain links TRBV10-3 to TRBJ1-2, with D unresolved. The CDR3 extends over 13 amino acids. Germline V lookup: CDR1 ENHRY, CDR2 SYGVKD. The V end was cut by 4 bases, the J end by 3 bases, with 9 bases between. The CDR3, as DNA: TGTGCCATCAGTGTTGGAAGTTACTATGGCTACACCTTC. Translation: CAISVGSYYGYTF.

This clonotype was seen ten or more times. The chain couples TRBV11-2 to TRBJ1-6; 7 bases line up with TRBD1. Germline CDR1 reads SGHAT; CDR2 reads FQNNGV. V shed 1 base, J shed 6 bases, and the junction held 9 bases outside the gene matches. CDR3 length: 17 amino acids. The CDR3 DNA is TGTGCCAGCAGCTTAGGTTACAGGGGCCCCTCTAATTCACCCCTCCACTTT. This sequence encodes CASSLGYRGPSNSPLHF.

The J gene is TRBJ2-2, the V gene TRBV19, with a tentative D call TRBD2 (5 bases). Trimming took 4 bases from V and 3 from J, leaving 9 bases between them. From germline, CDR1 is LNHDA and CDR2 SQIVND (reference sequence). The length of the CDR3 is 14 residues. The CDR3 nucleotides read TGTGCCAGTAGTACGGGAAGAGACACCGGGGAGCTGTTTTTT. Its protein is CASSTGRDTGELFF.

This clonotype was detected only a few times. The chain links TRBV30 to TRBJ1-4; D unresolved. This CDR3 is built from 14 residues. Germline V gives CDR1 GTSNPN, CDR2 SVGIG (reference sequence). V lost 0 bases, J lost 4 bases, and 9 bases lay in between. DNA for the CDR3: TGTGCCTGGAGTGTAGCGCAGATTAATGAAAAACTGTTTTTT. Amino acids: CAWSVAQINEKLFF.

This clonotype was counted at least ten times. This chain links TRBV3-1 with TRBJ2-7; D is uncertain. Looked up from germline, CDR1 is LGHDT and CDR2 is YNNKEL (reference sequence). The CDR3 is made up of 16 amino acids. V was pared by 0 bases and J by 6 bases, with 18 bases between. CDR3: CASSQEALSPVGEQYF. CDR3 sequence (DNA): TGTGCCAGCAGCCAAGAAGCCCTCTCCCCCGTGGGCGAGCAGTACTTC.

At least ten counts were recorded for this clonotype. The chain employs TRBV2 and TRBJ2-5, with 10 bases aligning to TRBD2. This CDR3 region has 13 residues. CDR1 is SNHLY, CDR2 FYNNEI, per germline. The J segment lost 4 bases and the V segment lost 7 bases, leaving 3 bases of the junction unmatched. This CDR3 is CASKLAGVETQYF. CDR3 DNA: TGTGCCAGCAAGCTAGCGGGAGTAGAGACCCAGTACTTC.

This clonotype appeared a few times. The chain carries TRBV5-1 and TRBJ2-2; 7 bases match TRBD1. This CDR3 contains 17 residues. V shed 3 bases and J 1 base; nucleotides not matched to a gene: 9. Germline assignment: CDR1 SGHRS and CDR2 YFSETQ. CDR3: CASSSYRGSVNTGELFF. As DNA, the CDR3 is TGCGCCAGCAGCTCCTACAGGGGAAGTGTGAACACCGGGGAGCTGTTTTTT.

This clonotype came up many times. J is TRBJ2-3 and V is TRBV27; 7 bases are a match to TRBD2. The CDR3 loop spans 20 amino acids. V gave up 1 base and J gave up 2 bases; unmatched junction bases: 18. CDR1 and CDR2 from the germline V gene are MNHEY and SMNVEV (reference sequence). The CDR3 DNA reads TGTGCCAGCAGTTTATGGCCGGAGGGCTTAGCGGGCCATTCCACAGATACGCAGTATTTT. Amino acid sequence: CASSLWPEGLAGHSTDTQYF.

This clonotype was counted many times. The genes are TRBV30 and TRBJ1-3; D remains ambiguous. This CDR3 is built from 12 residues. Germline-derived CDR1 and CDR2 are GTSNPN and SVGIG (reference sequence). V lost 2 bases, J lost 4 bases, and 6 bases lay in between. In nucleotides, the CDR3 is TGTGCCTGGAGTCCCGGGGGAAACACCATATATTTT. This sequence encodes CAWSPGGNTIYF.

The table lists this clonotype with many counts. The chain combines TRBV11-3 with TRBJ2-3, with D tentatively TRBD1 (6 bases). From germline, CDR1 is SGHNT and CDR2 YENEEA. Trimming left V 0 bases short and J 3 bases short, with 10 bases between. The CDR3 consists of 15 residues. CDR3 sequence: CASSLEARGTDTQYF. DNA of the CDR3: TGTGCCAGCAGCTTAGAGGCAAGGGGGACAGATACGCAGTATTTT.

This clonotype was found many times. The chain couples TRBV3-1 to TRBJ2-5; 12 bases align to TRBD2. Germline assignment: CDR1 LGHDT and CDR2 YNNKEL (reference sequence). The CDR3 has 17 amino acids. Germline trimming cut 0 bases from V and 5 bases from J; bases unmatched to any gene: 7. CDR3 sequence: CASSQDFGTSGWETQYF. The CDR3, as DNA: TGTGCCAGCAGCCAAGATTTCGGGACTAGCGGGTGGGAGACCCAGTACTTC.

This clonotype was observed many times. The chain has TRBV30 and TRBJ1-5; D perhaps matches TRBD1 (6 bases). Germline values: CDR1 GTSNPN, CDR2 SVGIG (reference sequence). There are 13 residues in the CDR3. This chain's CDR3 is CAVGGAGEDAQHF. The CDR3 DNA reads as TGTGCAGTGGGGGGGGCAGGGGAAGACGCCCAGCATTTT.

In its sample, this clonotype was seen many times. This CDR3 reads CASSLDRVAYEQYF. The CDR3 region has the DNA TGTGCCAGCAGCTTAGATCGAGTGGCCTACGAGCAGTACTTC. The chain couples TRBV11-2 to TRBJ2-7; D is ambiguous. The CDR3 is 14 residues long. The germline CDR1 and CDR2 sequences are SGHAT and FQNNGV. The V end was cut by 0 bases, the J end by 2 bases, with 8 bases between.

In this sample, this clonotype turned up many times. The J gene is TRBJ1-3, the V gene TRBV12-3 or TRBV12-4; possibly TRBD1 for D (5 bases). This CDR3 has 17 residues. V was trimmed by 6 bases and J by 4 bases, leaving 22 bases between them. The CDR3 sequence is CASSPPTEQGRGNTIYF. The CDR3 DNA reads TGTGCCAGCAGCCCCCCTACTGAGCAGGGAAGGGGAAACACCATATATTTT.

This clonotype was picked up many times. This CDR3 is CASSIVGGLANEQFF. The CDR3 DNA follows: TGTGCCAGTAGTATTGTAGGGGGACTAGCCAATGAGCAGTTCTTC. The chain is built from TRBV19 and TRBJ2-1; 9 bases map to TRBD2. The CDR3 consists of 15 residues. Germline V gives CDR1 LNHDA, CDR2 SQIVND (reference sequence). Losses at the gene ends were 3 bases for V and 6 bases for J; bases not matched to a gene: 6.

The CDR3 reads CASSLKGLAGAPNTGELFF. Written as DNA, the CDR3 is TGTGCCAGCAGCTTGAAGGGACTAGCGGGGGCTCCGAACACCGGGGAGCTGTTTTTT. V and J are TRBV11-2 and TRBJ2-2; 14 nucleotides match TRBD2. CDR3 length: 19 residues. CDR1 is SGHAT and CDR2 is FQNNGV in the germline V gene. The junction had 6 bases not matched to a gene; V was cut back by 3 bases and J by 0 bases.

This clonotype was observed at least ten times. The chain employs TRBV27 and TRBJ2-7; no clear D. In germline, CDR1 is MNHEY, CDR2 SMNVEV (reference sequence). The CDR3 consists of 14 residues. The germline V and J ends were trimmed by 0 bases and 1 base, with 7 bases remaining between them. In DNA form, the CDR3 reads TGTGCCAGCAGTTTATCATGGGATTCCTACGAGCAGTACTTC. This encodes CASSLSWDSYEQYF.

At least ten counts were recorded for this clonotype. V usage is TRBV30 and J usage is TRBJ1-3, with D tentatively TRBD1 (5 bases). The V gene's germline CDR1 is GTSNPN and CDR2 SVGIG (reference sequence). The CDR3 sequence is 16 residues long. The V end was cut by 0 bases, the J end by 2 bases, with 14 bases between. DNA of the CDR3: TGTGCCTGGAGTGTAACCCACACAGGCGCTGGAAACACCATATATTTT. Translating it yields CAWSVTHTGAGNTIYF.

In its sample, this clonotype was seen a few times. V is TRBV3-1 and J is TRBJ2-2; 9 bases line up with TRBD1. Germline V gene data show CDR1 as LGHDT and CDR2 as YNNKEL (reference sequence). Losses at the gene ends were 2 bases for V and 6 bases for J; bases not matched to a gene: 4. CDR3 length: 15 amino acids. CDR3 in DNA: TGTGCCAGCAGCCAAACAGGGGGCGGTGCCGGGGAGCTGTTTTTT. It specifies CASSQTGGGAGELFF.

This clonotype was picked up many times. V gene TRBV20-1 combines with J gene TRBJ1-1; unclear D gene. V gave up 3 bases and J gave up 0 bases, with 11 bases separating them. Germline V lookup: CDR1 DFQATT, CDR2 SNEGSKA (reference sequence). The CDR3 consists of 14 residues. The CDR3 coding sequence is TGCAGTGCTAGGCCCTACGGGGTGAACACTGAAGCTTTCTTT. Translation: CSARPYGVNTEAFF.

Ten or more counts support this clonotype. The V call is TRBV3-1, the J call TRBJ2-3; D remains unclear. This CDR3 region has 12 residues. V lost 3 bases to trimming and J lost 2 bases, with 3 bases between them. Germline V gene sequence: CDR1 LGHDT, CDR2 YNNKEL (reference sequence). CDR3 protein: CASSHFTDTQYF. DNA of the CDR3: TGTGCCAGCAGCCACTTCACAGATACGCAGTATTTT.

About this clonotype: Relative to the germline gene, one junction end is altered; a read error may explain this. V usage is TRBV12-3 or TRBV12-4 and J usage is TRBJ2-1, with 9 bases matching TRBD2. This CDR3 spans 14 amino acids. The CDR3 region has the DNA TGTGCCAGCGGTTTGAGACTAGCGGACCAGTGGCAGTTCTTC. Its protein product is CASGLRLADQWQFF.